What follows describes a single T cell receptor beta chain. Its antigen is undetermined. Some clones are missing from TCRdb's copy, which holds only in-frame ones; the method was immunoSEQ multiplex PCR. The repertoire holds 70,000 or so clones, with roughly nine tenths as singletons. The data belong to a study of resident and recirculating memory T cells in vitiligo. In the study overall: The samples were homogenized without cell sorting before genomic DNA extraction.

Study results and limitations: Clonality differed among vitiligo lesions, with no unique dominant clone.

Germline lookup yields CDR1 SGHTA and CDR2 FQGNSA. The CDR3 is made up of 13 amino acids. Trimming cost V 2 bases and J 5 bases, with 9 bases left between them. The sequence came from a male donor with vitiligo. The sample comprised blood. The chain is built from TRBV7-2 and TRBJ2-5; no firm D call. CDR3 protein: CASSLFTQETQYF. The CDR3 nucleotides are TGTGCCAGCAGCTTATTTACACAGGAGACCCAGTACTTC.